The 17 T cell receptor beta chains below come from one sample, sequenced in a study of cytomegalovirus exposure and HLA in healthy donors. Assay used: immunoSEQ multiplex PCR; TCRdb lists only in-frame clones, some missing. The sample contains 65,000 to 85,000 clones, around 95% of which appear only once. The source material was PBMCs. The receptors shown here come from a woman aged 18 to 35 in good health and CMV-seronegative.

The chain carries TRBV27 and TRBJ2-7; maybe TRBD2 (6 bases). The V gene lost 9 bases and the J gene lost 3 bases, with 21 bases spanning the gap. CDR3 length: 15 amino acids. The germline gives CDR1 MNHEY, CDR2 SMNVEV (reference sequence). As DNA, the CDR3 is TGTGCCAGTTCAAAACCGGGACTGGCGCACTACGAGCAGTACTTC. Amino acids: CASSKPGLAHYEQYF.

The chain joins TRBV27 to TRBJ2-3; TRBD2 aligns across 9 bases. Losses at the gene ends were 1 base for V and 1 base for J; bases not matched to a gene: 0. The CDR3 totals 15 residues. Germline V lookup: CDR1 MNHEY, CDR2 SMNVEV (reference sequence). This CDR3 is CASSLLAGGTDTQYF. CDR3 DNA: TGTGCCAGCAGTTTATTAGCGGGGGGCACAGATACGCAGTATTTT.

The chain's CDR3 is CASSQDRSSGNTIYF. The DNA for the CDR3 is TGCGCCAGCAGCCAAGACCGGAGCTCTGGAAACACCATATATTTT. The V and J genes are TRBV4-3 and TRBJ1-3; D is ambiguous. The ends were cut back, 0 bases at V and 0 bases at J, with 6 bases in the middle. This CDR3 is built from 15 residues. Germline lookup yields CDR1 LGHNA and CDR2 YSLEER.

The chain links TRBV4-3 to TRBJ2-5; 8 nucleotides match TRBD2. The junction had 5 bases not matched to a gene; V was cut back by 1 base and J by 1 base. The V gene's germline CDR1 is LGHNA and CDR2 YSLEER. This CDR3 is built from 16 residues. Here the CDR3 DNA reads TGCGCCAGCAGCCAAGGAGACCGGGGGGGCCAAGAGACCCAGTACTTC. It yields the protein CASSQGDRGGQETQYF.

The DNA of the CDR3 is TGTGCCACCAGCAGAGGGGCGGGGGTCAACACTGAAGCTTTCTTT. Encoded protein: CATSRGAGVNTEAFF. The chain employs TRBV15 and TRBJ1-1, with D maybe TRBD1 (5 bases). CDR3 length: 15 residues. Germline CDR1 reads LNHNV; CDR2 reads YYDKDF (reference sequence). Trimming stripped 1 base from V and 2 bases from J, with 11 bases between.

This rearrangement joins TRBV27 to TRBJ2-7; 9 bases fit TRBD1. The CDR3 has 16 residues. V lost 4 bases, J lost 0 bases, and 7 bases stayed unmatched. Germline loops: CDR1 MNHEY, CDR2 SMNVEV (reference sequence). This chain's CDR3 is CASSSTGTGYSYEQYF. In DNA, the CDR3 is TGTGCCAGCAGTTCCACCGGGACAGGGTACTCCTACGAGCAGTACTTC.

The V and J genes are TRBV5-4 and TRBJ1-2; 9 bases match TRBD1. This CDR3 is 15 amino acids long. The trim removed 4 bases at V and 7 bases at J, leaving 11 bases unmatched. Germline V gives CDR1 SGHNT, CDR2 YYREEE (reference sequence). The CDR3 nucleotides are TGTGCCAGCAGCGTACCAGGGGGGGACAGGGCTGGCTACACCTTC. The encoded protein is CASSVPGGDRAGYTF.

The chain is built from TRBV30 and TRBJ1-1; D is ambiguous. Germline V gene data show CDR1 as GTSNPN and CDR2 as SVGIG (reference sequence). Trimming took off 4 bases at V and 1 base at J, with 13 bases between the two ends. The CDR3 loop spans 14 amino acids. CDR3 region: CAWTQLPANTEAFF. CDR3 nucleotide sequence: TGTGCCTGGACCCAACTACCGGCGAACACTGAAGCTTTCTTT.

The chain carries TRBV6-1 and TRBJ1-2, with a tentative D call TRBD1 (5 bases). The CDR3 is made up of 13 amino acids. V was clipped by 4 bases and J by 5 bases, with 11 bases between them. Germline V gene sequence: CDR1 MNHNS, CDR2 SASEGT. The chain's CDR3 is CASSASTVYGYTF. In DNA, the CDR3 is TGTGCCAGCAGTGCCTCGACAGTTTATGGCTACACCTTC.

The J gene is TRBJ1-2, the V gene TRBV10-2; 10 bases are a match to TRBD1. CDR1 is WSHSY and CDR2 is SAAADI in the germline V gene. The CDR3 totals 14 residues. V was pared by 6 bases and J by 2 bases, with 3 bases of the junction left unmatched. The DNA of the CDR3 is TGCGCCAGCAGCGGGACAGGGGACAACTATGGCTACACCTTC. It yields the protein CASSGTGDNYGYTF.

J is TRBJ2-1 and V is TRBV19; 8 nucleotides agree with TRBD2. This CDR3 is built from 14 residues. The germline V gene encodes CDR1 LNHDA and CDR2 SQIVND (reference sequence). Unmatched junction bases numbered 9, after V lost 9 bases and J lost 5 bases. The CDR3 reads CASRAGVYDNEQFF. The CDR3 DNA sequence: TGTGCCAGCAGAGCGGGGGTTTATGACAATGAGCAGTTCTTC.

This chain uses TRBV27 with TRBJ2-3; D possibly corresponds to TRBD2 (7 bases). CDR1 is MNHEY and CDR2 is SMNVEV in the germline V gene (reference sequence). The CDR3 is 15 residues long. Trimming removed 8 bases at V and 2 bases at J, with 17 bases between. The CDR3 sequence: CASLPAGAATDTQYF. The CDR3 nucleotides are TGTGCCAGCCTACCCGCGGGGGCAGCCACAGATACGCAGTATTTT.

The genes are TRBV9 and TRBJ1-2, with a possible D match to TRBD1 (6 bases). Trimming took off 4 bases at V and 6 bases at J, with 16 bases between the two ends. This CDR3 is 14 amino acids long. CDR1 and CDR2 from the germline V gene are SGDLS and YYNGEE. The CDR3 protein is CASSRGGAVNGYTF. The CDR3 DNA is TGTGCCAGCAGCCGGGGGGGGGCGGTGAATGGCTACACCTTC.

The gene calls are TRBV6-4 and TRBJ2-1, with TRBD1 identical over 7 bases. J gave up 4 bases and V 4 bases, and 10 bases lay outside the gene matches. Germline CDR1 is MRHNA and CDR2 is SNTAGT. This CDR3 comprises 16 residues. CDR3 sequence reads: CASSVRTGASYNEQFF. The CDR3 coding sequence is TGTGCCAGCAGTGTTAGGACAGGTGCATCGTACAATGAGCAGTTCTTC.

The chain carries TRBV25-1 and TRBJ1-1, with 9 nucleotides matching TRBD1. Trimming took 4 bases from V and 6 from J; bases not matched to a gene: 6. CDR3 length: 14 residues. Germline V gene data show CDR1 as MGHDK and CDR2 as SYGVNS. The CDR3 here is CASSAYRGRAEAFF. In nucleotides, the CDR3 is TGTGCCAGCAGTGCTTACAGGGGGCGAGCTGAAGCTTTCTTT.

V and J are TRBV2 and TRBJ2-7; TRBD2 agrees at 7 bases. The CDR3 contains 11 residues. Germline CDR1 reads SNHLY; CDR2 reads FYNNEI. J gave up 1 base and V 10 bases, and 1 base lay outside the gene matches. Here the CDR3 DNA reads TGTGCCATCGGGGGGTCCTACGAGCAGTACTTC. Translating it yields CAIGGSYEQYF.

The chain carries TRBV7-2 and TRBJ1-2; D not resolved. Trimming took off 1 base at V and 7 bases at J, with 7 bases between the two ends. The V gene's germline CDR1 is SGHTA and CDR2 FQGNSA. The CDR3 spans 12 residues. CDR3 sequence (DNA): TGTGCCAGCAGCTTAGGTCAGGCTGGCTACACCTTC. Translation gives CASSLGQAGYTF.